This TCR beta chain was sequenced during a study of T cell repertoires in cytomegalovirus infection. Study-level information: The public TCR beta signatures pointed to both CMV infection and matching HLA type. Notes on the study in general: CMV-specific TCR beta clonotypes restricted by HLA-C were the ones dominating the ex vivo response. The study identified carriers of CMV plus the relevant HLA from cumulative public TCR beta family frequency.

TCRdb re-called the reads with MiXCR, one entry per CDR3 protein. The sample yields under 90,000 distinct CDR3 sequences, 22% seen once. Germline V gene sequence: CDR1 SGHAT, CDR2 FQNNGV. The V and J ends lost 1 base and 7 bases respectively, with 10 bases between them. There are 14 residues in the CDR3. This clonotype occurred a few times. Antigen: not known. The chain has TRBV11-2 and TRBJ1-4; tentatively, D is TRBD1 (6 bases). This clonotype was obtained from a human donor in good health (CMV status not recorded). Some clones in this sample may be carry-over from other donors' samples. Sequencing was done on a sample of PBMCs, sequenced either directly or after in vitro stimulation (not recorded which). In nucleotides, the CDR3 is TGTGCCAGCAGCTTAGGCCAGGGGAGTGAAAAACTGTTTTTT. This sequence encodes CASSLGQGSEKLFF.